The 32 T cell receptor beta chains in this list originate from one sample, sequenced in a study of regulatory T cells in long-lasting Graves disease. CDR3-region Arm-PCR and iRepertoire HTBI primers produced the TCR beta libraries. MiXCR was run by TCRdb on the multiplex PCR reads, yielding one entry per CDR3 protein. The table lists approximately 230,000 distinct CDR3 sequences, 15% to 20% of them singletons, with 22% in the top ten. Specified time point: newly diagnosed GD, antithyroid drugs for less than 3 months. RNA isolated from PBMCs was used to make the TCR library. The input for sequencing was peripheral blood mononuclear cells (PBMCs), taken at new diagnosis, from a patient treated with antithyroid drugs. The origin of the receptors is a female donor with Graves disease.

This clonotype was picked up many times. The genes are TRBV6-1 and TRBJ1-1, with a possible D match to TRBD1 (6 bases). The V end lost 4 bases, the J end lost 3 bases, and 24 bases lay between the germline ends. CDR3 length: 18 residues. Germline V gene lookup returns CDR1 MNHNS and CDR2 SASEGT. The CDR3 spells CASSGRDTRRAGDTEAFF. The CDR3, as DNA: TGTGCCAGCAGTGGCCGGGACACCCGCCGTGCGGGGGACACTGAAGCTTTCTTT.

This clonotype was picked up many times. The CDR3 DNA sequence: TGTGCCAGCAGTCAACTAGCGGCCCAAGAGACCCAGTACTTC. Amino acids: CASSQLAAQETQYF. The chain employs TRBV12-3 or TRBV12-4 and TRBJ2-5; 8 positions match TRBD2. The CDR3 spans 14 residues. V was clipped by 5 bases and J by 1 base; unmatched bases: 3.

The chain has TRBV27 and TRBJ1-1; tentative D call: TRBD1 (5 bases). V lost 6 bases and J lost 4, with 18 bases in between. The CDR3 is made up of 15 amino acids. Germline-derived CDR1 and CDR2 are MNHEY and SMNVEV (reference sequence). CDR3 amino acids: CASRIALGGGTEAFF. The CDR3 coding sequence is TGTGCCAGCAGGATAGCGTTGGGCGGGGGCACTGAAGCTTTCTTT.

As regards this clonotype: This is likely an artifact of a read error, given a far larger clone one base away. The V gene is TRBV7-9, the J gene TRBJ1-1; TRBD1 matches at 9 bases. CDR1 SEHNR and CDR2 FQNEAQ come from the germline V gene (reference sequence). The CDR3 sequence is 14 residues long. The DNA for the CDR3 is TGTGCCAGCAGCTCGGGACAGGGAATCACTGAAGCTCTCTTT. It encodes CASSSGQGITEALF.

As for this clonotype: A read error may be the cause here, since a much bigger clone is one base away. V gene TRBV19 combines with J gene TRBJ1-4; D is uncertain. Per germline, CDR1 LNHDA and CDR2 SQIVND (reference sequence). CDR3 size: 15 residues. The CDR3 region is CASSIDASTNGKLFF. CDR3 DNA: TGTGCCAGTAGTATAGATGCTTCAACTAATGGAAAACTGTTTTTT.

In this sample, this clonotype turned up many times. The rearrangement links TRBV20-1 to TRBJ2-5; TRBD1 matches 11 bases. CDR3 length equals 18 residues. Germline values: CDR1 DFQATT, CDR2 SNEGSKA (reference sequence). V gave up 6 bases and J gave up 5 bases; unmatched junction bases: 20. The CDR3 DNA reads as TGCAGTGCGCTCCCCGGGACAGGGGGATTGGCGGATACGGAGACCCAGTACTTC. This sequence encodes CSALPGTGGLADTETQYF.

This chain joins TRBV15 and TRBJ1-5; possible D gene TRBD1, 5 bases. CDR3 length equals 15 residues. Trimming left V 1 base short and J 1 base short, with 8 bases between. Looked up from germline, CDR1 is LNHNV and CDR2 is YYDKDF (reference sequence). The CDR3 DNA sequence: TGTGCCACCAGCAGAGGGGGGGGGAGCAATCAGCCCCAGCATTTT. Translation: CATSRGGGSNQPQHF.

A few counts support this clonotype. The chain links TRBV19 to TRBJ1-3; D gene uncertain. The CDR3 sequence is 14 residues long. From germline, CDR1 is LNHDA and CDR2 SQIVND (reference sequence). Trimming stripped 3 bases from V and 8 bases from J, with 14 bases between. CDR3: CASSILGTEDTIYF. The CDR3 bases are TGTGCCAGTAGTATCCTTGGCACGGAGGACACCATATATTTT.

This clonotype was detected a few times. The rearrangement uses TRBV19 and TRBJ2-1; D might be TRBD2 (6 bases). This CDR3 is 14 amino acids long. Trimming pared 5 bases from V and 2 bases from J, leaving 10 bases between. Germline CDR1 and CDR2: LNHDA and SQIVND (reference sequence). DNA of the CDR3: TGTGCCAGTAGTGACGGGAGCACCTACAATGAGCAGTTCTTC. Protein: CASSDGSTYNEQFF.

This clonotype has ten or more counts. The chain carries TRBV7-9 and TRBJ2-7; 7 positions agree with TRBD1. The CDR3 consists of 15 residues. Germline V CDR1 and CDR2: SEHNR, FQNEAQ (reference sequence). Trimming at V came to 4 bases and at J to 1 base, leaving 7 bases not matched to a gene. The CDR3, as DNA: TGTGCCAGCAGCTACACACAGGGGTCGTCCTACGAGCAGTACTTC. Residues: CASSYTQGSSYEQYF.

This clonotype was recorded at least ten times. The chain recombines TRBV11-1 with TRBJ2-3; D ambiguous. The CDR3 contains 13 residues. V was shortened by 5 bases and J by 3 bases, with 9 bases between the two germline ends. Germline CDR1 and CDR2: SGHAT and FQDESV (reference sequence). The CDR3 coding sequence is TGTGCCAGCAGCGCCTCGATTACAGATACGCAGTATTTT. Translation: CASSASITDTQYF.

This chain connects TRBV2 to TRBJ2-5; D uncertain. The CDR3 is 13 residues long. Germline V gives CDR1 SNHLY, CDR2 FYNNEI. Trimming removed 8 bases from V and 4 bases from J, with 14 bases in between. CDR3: CASQTTWGETQYF. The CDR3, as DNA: TGTGCCAGCCAAACTACCTGGGGAGAGACCCAGTACTTC.

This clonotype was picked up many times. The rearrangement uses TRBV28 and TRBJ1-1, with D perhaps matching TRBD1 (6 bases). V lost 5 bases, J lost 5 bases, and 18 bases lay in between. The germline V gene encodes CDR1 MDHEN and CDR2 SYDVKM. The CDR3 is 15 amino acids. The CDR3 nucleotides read TGTGCCAGCAGTGCCCCCGGGACACCGACGACTGAAGCTTTCTTT. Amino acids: CASSAPGTPTTEAFF.

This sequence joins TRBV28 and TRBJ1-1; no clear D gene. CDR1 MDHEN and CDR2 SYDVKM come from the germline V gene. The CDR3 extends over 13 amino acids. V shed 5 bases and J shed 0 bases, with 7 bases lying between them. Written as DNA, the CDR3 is TGTGCCAGCAGTCCCATTATGAACACTGAAGCTTTCTTT. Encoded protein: CASSPIMNTEAFF.

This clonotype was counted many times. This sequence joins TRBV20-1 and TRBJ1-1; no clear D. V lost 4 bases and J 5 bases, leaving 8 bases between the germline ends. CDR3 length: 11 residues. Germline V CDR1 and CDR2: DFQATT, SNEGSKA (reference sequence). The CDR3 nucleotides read TGCAGTGCTATCGTTAGGACTGAAGCTTTCTTT. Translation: CSAIVRTEAFF.

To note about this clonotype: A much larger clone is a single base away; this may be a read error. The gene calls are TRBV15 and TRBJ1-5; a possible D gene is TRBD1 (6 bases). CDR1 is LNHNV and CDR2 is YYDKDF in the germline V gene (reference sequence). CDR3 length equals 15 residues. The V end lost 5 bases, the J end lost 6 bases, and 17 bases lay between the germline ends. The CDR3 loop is CATSVGTNRGQPQHF. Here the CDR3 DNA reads TGTGCCACCAGCGTGGGGACAAATCGGGGTCAGCCCCAGCATTTT.

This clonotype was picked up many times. CDR3 amino acids: CASSLQGLNEQFF. CDR3 bases: TGTGCCAGCAGCTTACAGGGTCTCAATGAGCAGTTCTTC. The V call is TRBV11-3, the J call TRBJ2-1; possibly TRBD1 for D (5 bases). The germline V gene has CDR1 SGHNT and CDR2 YENEEA. V was shortened by 2 bases and J by 6 bases, with 8 bases between the two germline ends. This CDR3 has 13 residues. The full variable domain, with the rest looked up from reference TRBV11-3 and TRBJ2-1, is EAGVVQSPRYKIIEKKQPVAFWCNPISGHNTLYWYLQNLGQGPELLIRYENEEAVDDSQLPKDRFSAERLKGVDSTLKIQPAELGDSAVYLCASSLQGLNEQFFGPGTRLTVL.

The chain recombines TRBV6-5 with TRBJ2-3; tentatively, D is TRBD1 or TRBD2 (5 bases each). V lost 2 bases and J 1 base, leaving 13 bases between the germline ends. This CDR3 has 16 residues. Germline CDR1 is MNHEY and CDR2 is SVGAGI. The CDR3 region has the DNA TGTGCCAGCAGTTACGAGGGTTTGGGACGCACAGATACGCAGTATTTT. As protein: CASSYEGLGRTDTQYF.

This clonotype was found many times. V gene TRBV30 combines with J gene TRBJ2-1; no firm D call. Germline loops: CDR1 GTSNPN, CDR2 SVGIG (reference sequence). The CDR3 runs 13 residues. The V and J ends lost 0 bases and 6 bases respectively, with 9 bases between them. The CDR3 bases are TGTGCCTGGAGTGTGGTAGTAGGCAATGAGCAGTTCTTC. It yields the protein CAWSVVVGNEQFF.

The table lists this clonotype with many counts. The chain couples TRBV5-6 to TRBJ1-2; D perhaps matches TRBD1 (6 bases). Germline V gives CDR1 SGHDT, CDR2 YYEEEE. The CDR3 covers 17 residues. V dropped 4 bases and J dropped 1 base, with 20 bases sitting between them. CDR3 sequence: CASSPARGRNVNYGYTF. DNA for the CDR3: TGTGCCAGCAGCCCGGCCAGGGGCCGAAACGTTAACTATGGCTACACCTTC.

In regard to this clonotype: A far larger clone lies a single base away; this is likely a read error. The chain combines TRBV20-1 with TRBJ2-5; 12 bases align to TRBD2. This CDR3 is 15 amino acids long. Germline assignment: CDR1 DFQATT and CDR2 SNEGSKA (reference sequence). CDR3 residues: CSALTLAGGYNEQLF. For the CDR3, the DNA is TGCAGTGCCCTAACCCTAGCGGGAGGGTACAATGAGCAGCTCTTC.

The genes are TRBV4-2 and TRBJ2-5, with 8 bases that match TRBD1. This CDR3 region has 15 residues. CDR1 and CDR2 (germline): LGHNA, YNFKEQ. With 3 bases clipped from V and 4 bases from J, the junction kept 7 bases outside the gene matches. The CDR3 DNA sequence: TGTGCCAGCAGCCAGGGGGGACAGGTCGCAGAGACCCAGTACTTC. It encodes CASSQGGQVAETQYF.

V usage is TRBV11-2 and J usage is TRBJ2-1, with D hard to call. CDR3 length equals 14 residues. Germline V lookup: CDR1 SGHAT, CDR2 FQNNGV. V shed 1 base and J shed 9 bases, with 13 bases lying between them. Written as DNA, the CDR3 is TGTGCCAGCAGCTTAGTTCAAATCTCGGGTGAGCAGTTCTTC. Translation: CASSLVQISGEQFF.

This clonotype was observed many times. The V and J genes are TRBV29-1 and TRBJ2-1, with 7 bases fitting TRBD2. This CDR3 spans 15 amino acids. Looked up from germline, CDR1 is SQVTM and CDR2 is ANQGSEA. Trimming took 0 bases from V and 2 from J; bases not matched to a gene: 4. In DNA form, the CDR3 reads TGCAGCGTTGAAGAATGGGAGGGAACCTACAATGAGCAGTTCTTC. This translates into CSVEEWEGTYNEQFF.

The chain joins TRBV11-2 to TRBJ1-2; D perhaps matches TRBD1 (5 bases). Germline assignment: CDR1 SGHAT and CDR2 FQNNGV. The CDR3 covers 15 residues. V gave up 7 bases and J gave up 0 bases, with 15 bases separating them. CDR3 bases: TGTGCCAGCACCCGGGGGGGGACTACTAACTATGGCTACACCTTC. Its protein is CASTRGGTTNYGYTF.

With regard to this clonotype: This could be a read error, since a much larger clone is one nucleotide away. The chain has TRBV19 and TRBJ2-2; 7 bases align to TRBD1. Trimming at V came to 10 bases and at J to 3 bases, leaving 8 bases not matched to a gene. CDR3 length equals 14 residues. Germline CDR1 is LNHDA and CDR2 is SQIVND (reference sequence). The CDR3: CANLQGIDTGELFF. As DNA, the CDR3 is TGTGCCAATCTACAGGGGATTGACACCGGGGAGCTGTTTTTT. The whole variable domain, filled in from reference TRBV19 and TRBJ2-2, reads DGGITQSPKYLFRKEGQNVTLSCEQNLNHDAMYWYRQDPGQGLRLIYYSQIVNDFQKGDIAEGYSVSREKKESFPLTVTSAQKNPTAFYLCANLQGIDTGELFFGEGSRLTVL.

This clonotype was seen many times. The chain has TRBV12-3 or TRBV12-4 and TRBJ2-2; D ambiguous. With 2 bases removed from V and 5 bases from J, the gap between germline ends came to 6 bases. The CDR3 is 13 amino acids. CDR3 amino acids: CASSLILTGELFF. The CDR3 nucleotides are TGTGCCAGCAGTTTAATCCTTACCGGGGAGCTGTTTTTT.

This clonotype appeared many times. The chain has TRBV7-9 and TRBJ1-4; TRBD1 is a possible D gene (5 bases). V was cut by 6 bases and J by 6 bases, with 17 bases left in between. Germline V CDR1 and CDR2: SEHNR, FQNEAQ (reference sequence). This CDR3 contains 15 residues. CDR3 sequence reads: CASSQYRRGDEKLFF. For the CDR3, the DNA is TGTGCCAGCAGTCAATACAGGCGGGGCGATGAAAAACTGTTTTTT. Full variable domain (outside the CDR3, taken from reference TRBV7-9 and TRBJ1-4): DTGVSQNPRHKITKRGQNVTFRCDPISEHNRLYWYRQTLGQGPEFLTYFQNEAQLEKSRLLSDRFSAERPKGSFSTLEIQRTEQGDSAMYLCASSQYRRGDEKLFFGSGTQLSVL.

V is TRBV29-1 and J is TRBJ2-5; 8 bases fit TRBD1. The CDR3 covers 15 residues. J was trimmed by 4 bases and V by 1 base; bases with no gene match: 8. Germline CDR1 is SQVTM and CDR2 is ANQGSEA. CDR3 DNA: TGCAGCGTTGAAGGCCGGACAGGGAGTGGAGAGACCCAGTACTTC. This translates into CSVEGRTGSGETQYF.

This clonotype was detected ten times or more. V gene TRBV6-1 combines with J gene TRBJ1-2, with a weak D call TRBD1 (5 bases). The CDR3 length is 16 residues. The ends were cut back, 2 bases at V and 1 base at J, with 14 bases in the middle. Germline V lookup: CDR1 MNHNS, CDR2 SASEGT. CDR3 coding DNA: TGTGCCAGCAGTGAACCGGTCAGGGTGGGTAACTATGGCTACACCTTC. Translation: CASSEPVRVGNYGYTF.

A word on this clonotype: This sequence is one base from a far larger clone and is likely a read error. The CDR3 protein is CSVPTSGIGEQFF. CDR3 nucleotides: TGCAGTGTCCCGACTAGCGGGATCGGTGAGCAGTTCTTC. The chain has TRBV20-1 and TRBJ2-1, with 11 bases that match TRBD2. Germline CDR1 DFQATT, CDR2 SNEGSKA (reference sequence). CDR3 length: 13 amino acids. The ends lost 7 bases at V and 9 bases at J; junction bases unmatched: 8.

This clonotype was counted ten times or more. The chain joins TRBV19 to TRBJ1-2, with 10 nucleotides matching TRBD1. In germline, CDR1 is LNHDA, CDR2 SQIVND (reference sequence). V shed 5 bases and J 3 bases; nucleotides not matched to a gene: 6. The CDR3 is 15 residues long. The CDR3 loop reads CASSLRQGADYGYTF. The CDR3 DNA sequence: TGTGCCAGTAGTTTGCGACAGGGGGCGGACTATGGCTACACCTTC.